This T cell receptor beta chain was profiled in a study of CD8 T cells in Susac syndrome. The RNA input was about 0.5 to 1 ug, and it was reverse transcribed with random hexamers. By means of immunoSEQ multiplex PCR, TCR beta CDR3 spanning 54 Vbeta and 13 Jbeta underwent amplification. Using its own MiXCR run on the immunoSEQ multiplex PCR reads, TCRdb lists one record per CDR3 protein. The sample carries 250,000 to 300,000 distinct CDR3 sequences, 85% recorded once. Per germline, CDR1 MNHNS and CDR2 SASEGT. V lost 5 bases and J lost 0, with 10 bases in between. The CDR3 is made up of 14 amino acids. The sequenced material came from CD8+ T cells from PBMCs. The chain has TRBV6-1 and TRBJ1-1, with D unresolved. This clonotype originated in a human donor with multiple sclerosis. CDR3 nucleotide sequence: TGTGCCAGCAGTTCCCGGGCCATGAACACTGAAGCTTTCTTT. This codes for CASSSRAMNTEAFF.